The clone carrying this T cell receptor (beta chain) was detected only once. Its cognate antigen is unknown. This record belongs to a study of shared clonotypes between healthy human individuals. Study details: Donors had three CD4 naive, three CD4 memory, two CD8 naive and one CD8 memory plate apiece. General study results and limits: Although depth was large, rarefaction showed that sequencing of the sorted subsets was incomplete.

V dropped 7 bases and J dropped 5; count of bases not matched to a gene: 6. The CDR3 has 13 amino acids. From germline, CDR1 is MNHNS and CDR2 SASEGT. Approximately 30,000 T cell genomes (around 190 ng DNA) went into each sorted-subset replicate. The protocol was immunoSEQ multiplex PCR, while the TCRdb copy is restricted to in-frame clones and leaves out a portion. In the table there are over 2 million clones, around 93% of which are singletons. The study drew all its donors from Caucasian adults living in Nashville, Tennessee. The TCR was taken from a man in his late teens or twenties in good health. Some clones in this sample may be carry-over from other donors' samples. The material sequenced was naive CD4+ T cells from PBMCs. Subset noted: CD45RA+ positively selected. The chain recombines TRBV6-1 with TRBJ2-5, with TRBD1 matching over 8 bases. CDR3 DNA: TGTGCCAGCATGAGGGACAGGAAGGAGACCCAGTACTTC. Translation: CASMRDRKETQYF.